These 11 T cell receptor beta chains were all obtained from the same sample, sequenced in a study of blood T cell repertoires in COVID-19. Libraries were prepared by immunoSEQ multiplex PCR; TCRdb keeps only in-frame clonotypes and omits some of them. The data hold tens of thousands of clones, with about 80% observed a single time. Sample: peripheral blood. These receptor sequences come from a man between 65 and 85 years old with acute or convalescent COVID-19.

The chain has TRBV7-2 and TRBJ2-5, with D possibly TRBD2 on 6 matching bases. Germline-derived CDR1 and CDR2 are SGHTA and FQGNSA. Deletions cut 3 bases from V and 4 bases from J, with 9 bases between. The CDR3 is 13 amino acids. CDR3 amino acids: CASSLDYLETQYF. DNA for the CDR3: TGTGCCAGCAGCTTGGACTATTTAGAGACCCAGTACTTC.

The chain couples TRBV6-5 to TRBJ2-7; the match to TRBD1 covers 9 bases. The CDR3 has 14 residues. The junction had 5 bases not matched to a gene; V was cut back by 5 bases and J by 3 bases. The germline gives CDR1 MNHEY, CDR2 SVGAGI. CDR3 DNA: TGTGCCAGCAGTCCAGGGACAGGGTTCTACGAGCAGTACTTC. Translating it yields CASSPGTGFYEQYF.

The sample holds one count of this clone. This chain connects TRBV5-4 to TRBJ1-1, with a tentative D call TRBD1 (5 bases). V was pared by 3 bases and J by 3 bases, with 18 bases between. CDR3 length equals 16 residues. The germline gives CDR1 SGHNT, CDR2 YYREEE (reference sequence). The CDR3 DNA reads TGTGCCAGCAGCTCCTTGGGACCGACTAGAGACACTGAAGCTTTCTTT. It translates to CASSSLGPTRDTEAFF. Variable domain in full (rest from reference TRBV5-4 and TRBJ1-1): ETGVTQSPTHLIKTRGQQVTLRCSSQSGHNTVSWYQQALGQGPQFIFQYYREEENGRGNFPPRFSGLQFPNYSSELNVNALELDDSALYLCASSSLGPTRDTEAFFGQGTRLTVV.

V and J are TRBV14 and TRBJ1-3; no firm D call. This CDR3 has 13 residues. CDR1 is SGHDN and CDR2 is FVKESK in the germline V gene. Trimming removed 4 bases from V and 0 bases from J, with 4 bases in between. DNA for the CDR3: TGTGCCAGCAGCCCTAGCTCTGGAAACACCATATATTTT. It encodes CASSPSSGNTIYF. Combining the CDR3 with reference TRBV14 and TRBJ1-3 gives the whole variable domain EAGVTQFPSHSVIEKGQTVTLRCDPISGHDNLYWYRRVMGKEIKFLLHFVKESKQDESGMPNNRFLAERTGGTYSTLKVQPAELEDSGVYFCASSPSSGNTIYFGEGSWLTVV.

The chain has TRBV28 and TRBJ2-7; TRBD1 is a possible D gene (5 bases). CDR1 and CDR2 (germline): MDHEN, SYDVKM. V was clipped by 7 bases and J by 3 bases, with 10 bases between them. The CDR3 is 12 amino acids. CDR3 loop: CASTGRVYEQYF. The DNA for the CDR3 is TGTGCCAGCACCGGCAGGGTCTACGAGCAGTACTTC. Combining the CDR3 with reference TRBV28 and TRBJ2-7 gives the whole variable domain DVKVTQSSRYLVKRTGEKVFLECVQDMDHENMFWYRQDPGLGLRLIYFSYDVKMKEKGDIPEGYSVSREKKERFSLILESASTNQTSMYLCASTGRVYEQYFGPGTRLTVT.

Only a few counts were recorded for this clone. This sequence joins TRBV6-2 or TRBV6-3 and TRBJ1-1; the D gene is possibly TRBD1 (6 bases). V lost 4 bases and J lost 3, with 12 bases in between. CDR1 is MNHEY, CDR2 SVGEGT, per germline. This CDR3 comprises 14 residues. The CDR3 coding sequence is TGTGCCAGCAGTTTTCACAGGGCCGACACTGAAGCTTTCTTT. Protein sequence: CASSFHRADTEAFF.

This clone has a single count. This chain uses TRBV5-1 with TRBJ2-2; a possible D gene is TRBD2 (6 bases). Germline loops: CDR1 SGHRS, CDR2 YFSETQ. Trimming pared 4 bases from V and 0 bases from J, leaving 16 bases between. The CDR3 spans 17 residues. CDR3 nucleotide sequence: TGCGCCAGCAGCAAAACCGGGGGAAGCCCGAACACCGGGGAGCTGTTTTTT. This gives the protein CASSKTGGSPNTGELFF.

A single count supports this clone. The rearrangement joins TRBV7-7 to TRBJ1-1; possible D gene TRBD1, 6 bases. This CDR3 has 16 residues. The germline V gene encodes CDR1 SSHAT and CDR2 FNYEAQ (reference sequence). The V and J ends lost 5 bases and 4 bases respectively, with 20 bases between them. The CDR3 DNA follows: TGTGCCAGCAGCCCGAGCGCTATTACAGGGATCACTGAAGCTTTCTTT. Translation gives CASSPSAITGITEAFF.

The chain carries TRBV3-1 (or the pseudogene TRBV3-2) and TRBJ1-6; D unclear. Germline V gene lookup returns CDR1 LGHDT and CDR2 YNNKEL (reference sequence). The CDR3 has 16 amino acids. Trimming removed 6 bases at V and 7 bases at J, with 19 bases between. Here the CDR3 reads CASSLFRRAKNSPLHF. The CDR3 region has the DNA TGTGCCAGCAGTCTTTTTCGGAGGGCCAAAAATTCACCCCTCCACTTT.

This clone has only a few counts. The chain carries TRBV3-1 (or the pseudogene TRBV3-2) and TRBJ1-2; perhaps TRBD1 as D (6 bases). V lost 3 bases and J lost 4, with 12 bases in between. Germline CDR1 LGHDT, CDR2 YNNKEL (reference sequence). This CDR3 contains 14 residues. The CDR3 coding sequence is TGTGCCAGCAGCCAGGCCACAGGGAGCTATGGCTACACCTTC. Encoded protein: CASSQATGSYGYTF.

The chain has TRBV5-6 and TRBJ2-7, with 8 bases identical to TRBD2. V shed 5 bases, J shed 5 bases, and the junction held 12 bases outside the gene matches. Germline values: CDR1 SGHDT, CDR2 YYEEEE. The CDR3 is made up of 15 amino acids. The CDR3 here is CASRPLAGGTHEQYF. The CDR3 region has the DNA TGTGCCAGCAGGCCCCTGGCGGGAGGTACCCACGAGCAGTACTTC.